A selection of T cell receptor beta chains follows, all from one sample in a study of PD-L1 blockade in urothelial cancer. Method: immunoSEQ multiplex PCR; TCRdb's copy keeps in-frame clones and lacks some. The table records about 130,000 clones, around 88% of them present only once. This material consisted of PBMCs, taken around atezolizumab (anti-PD-L1) treatment. The receptors stem from a man aged 50-59 years with urothelial cancer. CDR3s leave out the opening cysteine and the closing phenylalanine or tryptophan. Only some rows state a clone size, as once, few, many or a class for expanded clones.

TRBV2	TRBJ1-2	NA	ASESGGYGYT
TRBV5-4	TRBJ2-7	NA	ASSSSPGLAGYEQY
TRBV18	TRBJ2-1	NA	ASKTGGVEGLQF
TRBV4-1	TRBJ1-2	NA	ASTLRDTKTNYGYT
TRBV7-2	TRBJ1-2	NA	ASSLGQGGYGYT
TRBV19	TRBJ2-1	NA	ASSIFQRELNNEQF
TRBV5-1	TRBJ1-1	few	ASSALGNTEAF
TRBV28	TRBJ1-2	NA	ASSFSDRPAMA
TRBV7-8	TRBJ2-1	NA	ASSFSLADSYNEQF
TRBV6-5	TRBJ1-4	NA	ASSWDGQGEKLF
TRBV7-3	TRBJ2-1	NA	ASSLSPLAGDYNEQF
TRBV5-4	TRBJ2-3	NA	ASSISGRGYTDTQY
TRBV5-1	TRBJ2-1	few	ASSLELSPNEQF
TRBV4-1	TRBJ2-1	NA	ASSPVSGKSYNEQF
TRBV6-6	TRBJ2-2	NA	ASRAAGGELF
TRBV2	TRBJ1-1	NA	ASEAVNTEAF
TRBV5-1	TRBJ1-2	NA	ASSWGQGYGYT
TRBV5-1	TRBJ2-2	NA	ASRYISGRTGELF
TRBV19	TRBJ1-3	few	ASRGTEGNTIY
TRBV28	TRBJ2-1	few	ASSPGQYNEQF
TRBV28	TRBJ2-3	NA	ASSVADTQY
TRBV9	TRBJ2-1	once	ASSVGTSGIDEQF
TRBV28	TRBJ1-3	NA	ASSRDRRMVAGNTIY
TRBV15	TRBJ2-7	NA	ATSREFRDTLYEQY
TRBV10-2	TRBJ2-7	NA	ASSGTGSYEQY
TRBV18	TRBJ2-2	NA	ASSLTSGMIQNTGELF
TRBV29-1	TRBJ1-2	NA	SVELGAYGYT
TRBV5-1	TRBJ1-6	NA	ASSLTGRYNSPLH
TRBV27	TRBJ2-7	NA	ASSLFGGKGYEQY
TRBV25-1	TRBJ1-2	NA	ASSESRDAGQGGGYT
TRBV19	TRBJ1-1	NA	ASSIEGQRNTEAF
TRBV15	TRBJ2-5	NA	ATSSGLAGVRETQY
TRBV30	TRBJ2-1	NA	AWALAGTNLEQF
TRBV10-3	TRBJ2-1	few	AITPLPYNEQF
TRBV11-2	TRBJ1-4	NA	ASSYAGQTEKLF
TRBV6-6	TRBJ2-1	once	ASSPGLAGGNEQF
TRBV18	TRBJ2-7	NA	ASSPGGGPYEQY
TRBV19	TRBJ2-5	NA	ASSVGLIQETQY